This entry lists 17 T cell receptor beta chains sequenced from one sample in a study of blood T cell repertoires in COVID-19. Clones were sequenced by immunoSEQ multiplex PCR, and TCRdb holds only the in-frame ones, with some missing. The sample records tens of thousands of clones, roughly nine tenths being singletons. The sequenced material came from peripheral blood. The receptors come from an elderly woman with active or convalescent COVID-19.

CDR3 residues: CASADSHSNQPQHF. The CDR3 bases are TGTGCCAGCGCGGACAGCCATAGCAATCAGCCCCAGCATTTT. The chain combines TRBV2 with TRBJ1-5; D might be TRBD1 (6 bases). Per germline, CDR1 SNHLY and CDR2 FYNNEI. The CDR3 sequence is 14 residues long. V lost 8 bases and J 0 bases, leaving 11 bases between the germline ends.

Notes on this clone: This same CDR3 is encoded by further DNA sequences in the sample. The chain recombines TRBV27 with TRBJ1-1; a possible D gene is TRBD1 (5 bases). CDR1 MNHEY and CDR2 SMNVEV come from the germline V gene (reference sequence). The V and J ends lost 2 bases and 1 base respectively, with 5 bases between them. The CDR3 extends over 13 amino acids. CDR3 sequence: CASSLRGNTEAFF. The CDR3 DNA is TGTGCCAGCAGTTTAAGGGGGAACACTGAAGCTTTCTTT.

The rearrangement joins TRBV6-5 to TRBJ1-3; a possible D gene is TRBD1 (5 bases). Germline V gene lookup returns CDR1 MNHEY and CDR2 SVGAGI. This CDR3 is built from 16 residues. V was clipped by 2 bases and J by 0 bases, with 11 bases between them. This CDR3 reads CASSYGGVGSGNTIYF. The CDR3 coding sequence is TGTGCCAGCAGTTACGGGGGGGTAGGCTCTGGAAACACCATATATTTT.

The chain joins TRBV7-2 to TRBJ2-7; a weak D match, TRBD1 (6 bases). V shed 5 bases and J shed 2 bases, with 16 bases lying between them. The CDR3 is made up of 15 amino acids. Germline CDR1 SGHTA, CDR2 FQGNSA. This CDR3 is CASSPPGVRTYEQYF. The CDR3 DNA reads as TGTGCCAGCAGCCCCCCAGGGGTCCGGACCTACGAGCAGTACTTC.

The J gene is TRBJ1-3, the V gene TRBV15, with no clear D. The germline V gene has CDR1 LNHNV and CDR2 YYDKDF (reference sequence). The CDR3 loop spans 14 amino acids. V lost 6 bases to trimming and J lost 1 base, with 10 bases between them. CDR3 coding DNA: TGTGCCACCAGGAAACCAGGTTCTGGAAACACCATATATTTT. Its translation: CATRKPGSGNTIYF.

V and J are TRBV5-1 and TRBJ2-1; 11 bases agree with TRBD2. Germline V gene lookup returns CDR1 SGHRS and CDR2 YFSETQ. The CDR3 contains 14 residues. J gave up 7 bases and V 5 bases, and 5 bases lay outside the gene matches. DNA of the CDR3: TGCGCCAGCAGGTTAGCGGGGGGGCCGAATGAGCAGTTCTTC. Translating it yields CASRLAGGPNEQFF.

The CDR3 loop is CASSLGASNQPQHF. The CDR3 DNA sequence: TGTGCCAGCAGCTTAGGGGCGAGCAATCAGCCCCAGCATTTT. This chain links TRBV7-9 with TRBJ1-5, with D hard to call. V lost 1 base and J lost 1, with 5 bases in between. The CDR3 contains 14 residues. Germline CDR1 is SEHNR and CDR2 is FQNEAQ (reference sequence). The full variable domain, in which reference TRBV7-9 and TRBJ1-5 provide the parts outside the CDR3, is DTGVSQNPRHKITKRGQNVTFRCDPISEHNRLYWYRQTLGQGPEFLTYFQNEAQLEKSRLLSDRFSAERPKGSFSTLEIQRTEQGDSAMYLCASSLGASNQPQHFGDGTRLSIL.

This chain uses TRBV19 with TRBJ1-5; perhaps TRBD1 as D (6 bases). Germline V gene data show CDR1 as LNHDA and CDR2 as SQIVND (reference sequence). This CDR3 has 15 residues. V lost 6 bases and J 7 bases, leaving 19 bases between the germline ends. DNA of the CDR3: TGTGCCAGTAGGGGTCAAGGGGGAGTGAGACAGCCCCAGCATTTT. It codes for CASRGQGGVRQPQHF.

The V gene is TRBV19, the J gene TRBJ1-5; 9 bases agree with TRBD1. Per germline, CDR1 LNHDA and CDR2 SQIVND (reference sequence). Trimming at V came to 7 bases and at J to 7 bases, leaving 5 bases not matched to a gene. The CDR3 consists of 13 residues. The CDR3 coding sequence is TGTGCCAGTACCGGGACAGGGAGGCAGCCCCAGCATTTT. Translated, it gives CASTGTGRQPQHF.

This clone has only one observation. V gene TRBV4-2 combines with J gene TRBJ2-6, with D possibly TRBD1 on 5 matching bases. The ends were cut back, 5 bases at V and 0 bases at J, with 14 bases in the middle. Germline CDR1 is LGHNA and CDR2 is YNFKEQ. The CDR3 spans 17 residues. The CDR3 region has the DNA TGTGCCAGCAGCTCACAGGCAGGGCGCTCTGGGGCCAACGTCCTGACTTTC. It is translated as CASSSQAGRSGANVLTF.

This clone was seen more than once but under ten times. The chain's CDR3 is CASTAYEGYEQYF. The CDR3 coding sequence is TGTGCCAGCACCGCTTATGAGGGTTACGAGCAGTACTTC. The V call is TRBV7-9, the J call TRBJ2-7; D may be TRBD2 (5 bases). This CDR3 comprises 13 residues. The V gene lost 7 bases and the J gene lost 4 bases, with 14 bases spanning the gap. The germline V gene has CDR1 SEHNR and CDR2 FQNEAQ (reference sequence).

The chain carries TRBV3-1 (or the pseudogene TRBV3-2) and TRBJ1-2; weak D call: TRBD1 (6 bases). Germline V gene lookup returns CDR1 LGHDT and CDR2 YNNKEL (reference sequence). This CDR3 is built from 14 residues. The V and J ends lost 1 base and 1 base respectively, with 7 bases between them. CDR3 nucleotide sequence: TGTGCCAGCAGCCAAGCAGGGGATAACTATGGCTACACCTTC. Its protein is CASSQAGDNYGYTF.

The chain recombines TRBV7-9 with TRBJ1-2; no firm D call. The CDR3 has 14 amino acids. Trimming stripped 8 bases from V and 0 bases from J, with 13 bases between. Germline loops: CDR1 SEHNR, CDR2 FQNEAQ (reference sequence). CDR3 region: CASPTDTTNYGYTF. Here the CDR3 DNA reads TGTGCCAGCCCGACCGACACAACTAACTATGGCTACACCTTC.

This chain connects TRBV28 to TRBJ2-1, with D tentatively TRBD2 (5 bases). V was shortened by 3 bases and J by 0 bases, with 9 bases between the two germline ends. The V gene's germline CDR1 is MDHEN and CDR2 SYDVKM. The CDR3 has 15 amino acids. The CDR3 nucleotides read TGTGCCAGCAGTTTGGCGGGTAGCTCCTACAATGAGCAGTTCTTC. Its translation: CASSLAGSSYNEQFF.

The V gene is TRBV7-2, the J gene TRBJ2-3; TRBD1 is a possible D gene (6 bases). The V gene lost 3 bases and the J gene lost 4 bases, with 17 bases spanning the gap. Germline V gene data show CDR1 as SGHTA and CDR2 as FQGNSA. The CDR3 is 16 amino acids. CDR3 DNA sequence: TGTGCCAGCAGCTTGGTCGTAGGTGGGGGCGCAGATACGCAGTATTTT. Translating it yields CASSLVVGGGADTQYF.

This chain connects TRBV6-1 to TRBJ1-1; the D is unclear. Trimming took off 2 bases at V and 8 bases at J, with 12 bases between the two ends. CDR3 length: 13 amino acids. CDR1 is MNHNS and CDR2 is SASEGT in the germline V gene. In DNA form, the CDR3 reads TGTGCCAGCAGTGAATGGAAGGGCGGGGAAGCTTTCTTT. Encoded protein: CASSEWKGGEAFF.

In this sample, this clone turned up once. V usage is TRBV7-3 and J usage is TRBJ2-3; 12 bases are a match to TRBD2. The CDR3 has 15 amino acids. Germline CDR1 reads SGHTA; CDR2 reads FQGTGA. Germline trimming cut 5 bases from V and 4 bases from J; bases unmatched to any gene: 4. CDR3 residues: CASSPSGGAADTQYF. In DNA, the CDR3 is TGTGCCAGCAGCCCTAGCGGGGGGGCCGCAGATACGCAGTATTTT. Full variable domain (outside the CDR3, taken from reference TRBV7-3 and TRBJ2-3): GAGVSQTPSNKVTEKGKYVELRCDPISGHTALYWYRQSLGQGPEFLIYFQGTGAADDSGLPNDRFFAVRPEGSVSTLKIQRTERGDSAVYLCASSPSGGAADTQYFGPGTRLTVL.